This T cell receptor beta chain was documented in a study of blood T cell repertoires in COVID-19. Study in general: Acute and convalescent COVID-19 specimens originated in the United States, Italy and Spain.

The J segment lost 1 base and the V segment lost 7 bases, leaving 9 bases of the junction unmatched. In germline, CDR1 is LNHDA, CDR2 SQIVND (reference sequence). CDR3 size: 15 residues. This clone was detected once. Libraries were prepared by immunoSEQ multiplex PCR; TCRdb keeps only in-frame clonotypes and omits some of them. The sample includes about 200,000 clones, more than 85% of them seen just once. The clonotype was recovered from a woman aged 45-65 years with COVID-19, enrolled during active disease. This sequence joins TRBV19 and TRBJ1-1; TRBD1 agrees at 7 bases. Sequenced input: peripheral blood. Written as DNA, the CDR3 is TGTGCCAGTACTTTAGGGGGCGGAGGGAACACTGAAGCTTTCTTT. Translating gives CASTLGGGGNTEAFF.